Presented here are 2 T cell receptor beta chains from one specimen sequenced in a study of T cell changes during pregnancy in multiple sclerosis. Data came from immunoSEQ multiplex PCR; TCRdb stores just in-frame clones and leaves some out. The profile shows 70,000 to 80,000 clones, 70% to 90% of them singletons. This specimen consisted of peripheral blood, obtained before pregnancy. These receptor sequences come from a female donor with multiple sclerosis, enrolled in a pregnancy study.

The chain has TRBV7-3 and TRBJ2-7; no definite D call. Trimming cost V 2 bases and J 5 bases, with 7 bases left between them. CDR3 length: 12 amino acids. CDR1 and CDR2 from the germline V gene are SGHTA and FQGTGA. This CDR3 is CASSLGLNEQYF. The CDR3 coding sequence is TGTGCCAGCAGCTTAGGCCTTAACGAGCAGTACTTC.

V is TRBV19 and J is TRBJ1-3; 8 bases are a match to TRBD1. Germline V gene lookup returns CDR1 LNHDA and CDR2 SQIVND (reference sequence). CDR3 length equals 15 residues. Losses at the gene ends were 6 bases for V and 4 bases for J; bases not matched to a gene: 8. CDR3 amino acids: CASRINRGIGNTIYF. As DNA, the CDR3 is TGTGCCAGTAGGATAAACAGGGGGATCGGAAACACCATATATTTT.